Presented here are 9 T cell receptor beta chains from one specimen sequenced in a study of memory CD4+ T cells and cytomegalovirus serostatus. Single viable CD3+CD4+CD8-CD45RO+ cells were sorted as the memory CD4+ T cells. TCRdb keeps only in-frame clones here, not all; method: immunoSEQ multiplex PCR. Among over 55,000 clones listed, approximately 79% were seen once. Sequencing was performed on memory CD4+ T cells from blood. Receptor source: an adult in good health and CMV-seronegative.

The V gene is TRBV2, the J gene TRBJ2-5; D is unresolved. This CDR3 is 12 amino acids long. The germline V gene has CDR1 SNHLY and CDR2 FYNNEI. The V end lost 6 bases, the J end lost 7 bases, and 12 bases lay between the germline ends. CDR3 sequence: CASREQAWTQYF. The CDR3 DNA reads as TGTGCCAGCAGGGAGCAGGCCTGGACCCAGTACTTC.

The chain combines TRBV5-6 with TRBJ2-7; D gene uncertain. The CDR3 loop spans 14 amino acids. Germline CDR1 SGHDT, CDR2 YYEEEE. V was pared by 1 base and J by 1 base, with 9 bases between. CDR3 protein: CASSLNWGSYEQYF. The CDR3 DNA reads as TGTGCCAGCAGCTTGAATTGGGGATCCTACGAGCAGTACTTC.

V and J are TRBV7-2 and TRBJ2-1, with a weak D call TRBD2 (6 bases). Deletions cut 5 bases from V and 4 bases from J, with 15 bases between. The CDR3 spans 15 residues. The germline CDR1 and CDR2 sequences are SGHTA and FQGNSA. CDR3: CASSPGGGEYNEQFF. In DNA, the CDR3 is TGTGCCAGCAGCCCTGGCGGCGGGGAATACAATGAGCAGTTCTTC.

This clone was found once. V is TRBV9 and J is TRBJ2-4; D might be TRBD1 (6 bases). Trimming stripped 3 bases from V and 6 bases from J, with 19 bases between. This CDR3 is built from 16 residues. CDR1 SGDLS and CDR2 YYNGEE come from the germline V gene. CDR3 sequence (DNA): TGTGCCAGCAGCGATGGAGTTGGACAGTCAGGAAACATTCAGTACTTC. Protein sequence: CASSDGVGQSGNIQYF.

This clone came up a few times. The chain is built from TRBV4-1 and TRBJ2-2; 8 bases are a match to TRBD2. Germline CDR1 and CDR2: MGHRA and YSYEKL. This CDR3 spans 16 amino acids. With 1 base clipped from V and 1 base from J, the junction kept 2 bases outside the gene matches. The CDR3 coding sequence is TGCGCCAGCAGCCAAGGTAGCGGGATGAACACCGGGGAGCTGTTTTTT. Amino acid sequence: CASSQGSGMNTGELFF.

V usage is TRBV7-7 and J usage is TRBJ2-5; D is ambiguous. Germline assignment: CDR1 SSHAT and CDR2 FNYEAQ (reference sequence). V dropped 1 base and J dropped 1 base, with 10 bases sitting between them. The CDR3 totals 15 residues. The CDR3 sequence is CASSLGAGFQETQYF. CDR3 sequence (DNA): TGTGCCAGCAGCTTAGGGGCAGGTTTCCAAGAGACCCAGTACTTC.

A remark on this clone: At one end the junction does not follow the germline gene, possibly because of a read error. The chain carries TRBV14 and TRBJ2-7; D is possibly TRBD2 (6 bases). Germline CDR1 is SGHDN and CDR2 is FVKESK. This CDR3 comprises 12 residues. The CDR3 loop is CASSHPSGLHFF. The CDR3 nucleotides read TGTGCCAGCAGCCATCCCTCGGGACTTCACTTCTTC.

The chain is built from TRBV7-8 and TRBJ1-4; no reliable D call. The CDR3 totals 17 residues. Trimming stripped 2 bases from V and 10 bases from J, with 23 bases between. Germline V gene lookup returns CDR1 SGHVS and CDR2 FQNEAQ. In DNA form, the CDR3 reads TGTGCCAGCAGCTTAAAAAGGGAATACTCGAACTATGGAAAACTGTTTTTT. Protein: CASSLKREYSNYGKLFF.

DNA of the CDR3: TGTGCCAGCCTATATCGAGAAAGCGAAAAACTGTTTTTT. Translating it yields CASLYRESEKLFF. The rearrangement links TRBV2 to TRBJ1-4; D uncertain. Germline CDR1 and CDR2: SNHLY and FYNNEI. The V end lost 8 bases, the J end lost 8 bases, and 15 bases lay between the germline ends. This CDR3 spans 13 amino acids.